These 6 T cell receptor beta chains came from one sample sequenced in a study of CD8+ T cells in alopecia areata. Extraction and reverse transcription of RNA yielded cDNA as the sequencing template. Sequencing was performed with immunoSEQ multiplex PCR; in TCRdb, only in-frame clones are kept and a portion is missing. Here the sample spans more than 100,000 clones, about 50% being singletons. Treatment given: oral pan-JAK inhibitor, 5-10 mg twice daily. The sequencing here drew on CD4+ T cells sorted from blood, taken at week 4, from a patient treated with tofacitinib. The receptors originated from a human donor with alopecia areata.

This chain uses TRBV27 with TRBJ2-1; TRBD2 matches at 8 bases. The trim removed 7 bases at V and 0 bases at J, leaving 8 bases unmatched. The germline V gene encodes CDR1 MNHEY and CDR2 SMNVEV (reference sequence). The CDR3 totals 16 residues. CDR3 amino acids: CASTPEGTSSYNEQFF. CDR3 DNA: TGTGCCAGCACTCCAGAAGGGACTAGCTCCTACAATGAGCAGTTCTTC.

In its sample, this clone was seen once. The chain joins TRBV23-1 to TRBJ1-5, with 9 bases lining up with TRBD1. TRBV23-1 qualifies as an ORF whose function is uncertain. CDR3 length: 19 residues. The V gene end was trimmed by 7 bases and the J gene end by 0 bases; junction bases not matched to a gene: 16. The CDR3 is CASTQGQGRERHSNQPQHF. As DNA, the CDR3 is TGCGCCAGCACCCAGGGACAGGGAAGGGAACGGCATAGCAATCAGCCCCAGCATTTT.

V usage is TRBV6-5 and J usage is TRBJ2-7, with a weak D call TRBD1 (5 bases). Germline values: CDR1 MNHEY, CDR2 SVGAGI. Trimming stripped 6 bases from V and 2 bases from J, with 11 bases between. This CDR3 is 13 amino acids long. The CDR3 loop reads CASSMTATYEQYF. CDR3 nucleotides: TGTGCCAGCAGCATGACAGCCACCTACGAGCAGTACTTC.

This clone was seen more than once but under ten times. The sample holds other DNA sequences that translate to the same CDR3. This CDR3 reads CASSPGQAQPQHF. Here the CDR3 DNA reads TGTGCCAGCTCTCCGGGACAGGCTCAGCCCCAGCATTTT. The V call is TRBV18, the J call TRBJ1-5; 8 bases are shared with TRBD1. The junction had 4 bases not matched to a gene; V was cut back by 6 bases and J by 6 bases. Germline lookup yields CDR1 KGHSH and CDR2 LQKENI. This CDR3 is built from 13 residues. The full variable domain, rest sourced from reference TRBV18 and TRBJ1-5, is NAGVMQNPRHLVRRRGQEARLRCSPMKGHSHVYWYRQLPEEGLKFMVYLQKENIIDESGMPKERFSAEFPKEGPSILRIQQVVRGDSAAYFCASSPGQAQPQHFGDGTRLSIL.

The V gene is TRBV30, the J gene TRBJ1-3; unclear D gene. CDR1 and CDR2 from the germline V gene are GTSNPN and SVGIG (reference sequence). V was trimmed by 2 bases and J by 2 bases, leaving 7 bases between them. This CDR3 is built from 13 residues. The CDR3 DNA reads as TGTGCCTGGAGTCCTAATCCTGGAAACACCATATATTTT. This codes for CAWSPNPGNTIYF.

CDR3 nucleotides: TGTGCCTGGAGTCGGAACAGGGGCGGCTACGAGCAGTACTTC. Residues: CAWSRNRGGYEQYF. The J gene is TRBJ2-7, the V gene TRBV30, with 7 bases lining up with TRBD1. This CDR3 has 14 residues. Germline CDR1 and CDR2: GTSNPN and SVGIG (reference sequence). J lost 3 bases, V lost 2 bases, and 7 bases had no gene match.